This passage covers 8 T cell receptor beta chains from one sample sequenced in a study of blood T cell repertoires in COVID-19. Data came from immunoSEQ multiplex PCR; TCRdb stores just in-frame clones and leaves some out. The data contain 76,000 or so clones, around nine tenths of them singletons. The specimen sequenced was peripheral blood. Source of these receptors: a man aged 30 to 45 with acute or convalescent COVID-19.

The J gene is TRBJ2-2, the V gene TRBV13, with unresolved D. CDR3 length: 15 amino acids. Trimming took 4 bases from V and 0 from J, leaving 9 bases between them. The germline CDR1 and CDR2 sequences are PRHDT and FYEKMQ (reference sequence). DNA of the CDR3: TGTGCCAGCAGCTCAACAACCCCGAACACCGGGGAGCTGTTTTTT. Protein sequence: CASSSTTPNTGELFF.

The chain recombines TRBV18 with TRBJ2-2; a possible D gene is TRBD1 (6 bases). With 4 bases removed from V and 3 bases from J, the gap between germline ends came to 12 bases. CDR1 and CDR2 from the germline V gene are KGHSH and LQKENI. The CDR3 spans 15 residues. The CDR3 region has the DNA TGTGCCAGCTCACTGGGCACAGGGTACACCGGGGAGCTGTTTTTT. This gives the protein CASSLGTGYTGELFF.

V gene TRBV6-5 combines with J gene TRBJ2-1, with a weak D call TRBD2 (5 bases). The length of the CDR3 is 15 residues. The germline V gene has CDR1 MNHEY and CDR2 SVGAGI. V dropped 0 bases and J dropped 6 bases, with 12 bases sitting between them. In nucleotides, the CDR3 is TGTGCCAGCAGTTACTCACCGGGCGGGCCCAATGAGCAGTTCTTC. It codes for CASSYSPGGPNEQFF.

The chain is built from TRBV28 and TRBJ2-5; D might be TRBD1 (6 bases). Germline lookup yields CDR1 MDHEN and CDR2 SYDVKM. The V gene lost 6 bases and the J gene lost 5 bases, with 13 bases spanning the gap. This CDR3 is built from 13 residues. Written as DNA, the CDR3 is TGTGCCAGCAGCAGGGGCCCCCCGGAGACCCAGTACTTC. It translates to CASSRGPPETQYF.

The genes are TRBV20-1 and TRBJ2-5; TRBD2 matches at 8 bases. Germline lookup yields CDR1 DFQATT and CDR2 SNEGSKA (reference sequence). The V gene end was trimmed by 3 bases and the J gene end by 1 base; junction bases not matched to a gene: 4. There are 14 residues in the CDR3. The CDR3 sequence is CSASPGLGQETQYF. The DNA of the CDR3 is TGCAGTGCTAGTCCGGGACTAGGCCAAGAGACCCAGTACTTC.

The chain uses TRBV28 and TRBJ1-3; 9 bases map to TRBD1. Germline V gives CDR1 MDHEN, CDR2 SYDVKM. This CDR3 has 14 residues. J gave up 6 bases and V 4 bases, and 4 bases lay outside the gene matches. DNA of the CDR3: TGTGCCAGCAGTTCGGGACAGGGAGTAAACACCATATATTTT. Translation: CASSSGQGVNTIYF.

DNA of the CDR3: TGTGCCAGCAGCAAATTCTACAGCCCGCCACGATCCCAGCATTTT. This encodes CASSKFYSPPRSQHF. The chain combines TRBV21-1 with TRBJ1-5; the DNA was not compared with TRBD1, the D call given in the table. TRBV21-1 is designated a pseudogene. The CDR3 has 15 residues.

The CDR3 bases are TGCGCCAGCAGCCCTGCTGGCGGCGAAGAGACCCAGTACTTC. Translated: CASSPAGGEETQYF. V usage is TRBV4-1 and J usage is TRBJ2-5; no clear D gene. This CDR3 is built from 14 residues. CDR1 and CDR2 from the germline V gene are MGHRA and YSYEKL. V was clipped by 4 bases and J by 3 bases, with 12 bases between them.